The 23 T cell receptor beta chains in this list originate from one sample, sequenced in a study of beta chain features in type 1 diabetes. Whole-study results and caveats: Moderate but significant shortening of TCRB CDR3s was recorded in all four CD4+ subsets from Type 1 diabetes patients.

The whole isolated RNA underwent reverse transcription, so sequencing captured expressed TCRB transcripts. Assay: immunoSEQ multiplex PCR; the TCRdb copy retains only in-frame clones and omits some. The sample contains about 650,000 clones, around 12% of which appear only once. These receptors' antigens are unknown. Sequencing was done on a sample of naive CD4+ T cells from blood. These receptors originate from a man aged 25 to 40 with type 1 diabetes.

The genes are TRBV2 and TRBJ1-4; D gene uncertain. Germline CDR1 SNHLY, CDR2 FYNNEI. Trimming took 7 bases from V and 6 from J, leaving 12 bases between them. This CDR3 region has 13 residues. CDR3 DNA sequence: TGTGCCAGCAAGAAGGGTAGGGATGAAAAACTGTTTTTT. It specifies CASKKGRDEKLFF.

V and J are TRBV5-1 and TRBJ2-7, with TRBD1 matching 7 bases. The CDR3 totals 14 residues. From germline, CDR1 is SGHRS and CDR2 YFSETQ. V lost 4 bases to trimming and J lost 4 bases; unmatched junction nucleotides: 8. The CDR3 coding sequence is TGCGCCAGCAGCAATACAGGGGTCCGTTACGAGCAGTACTTC. Translated: CASSNTGVRYEQYF.

This clone turned up a few times. CDR3 bases: TGCGCCATCATGACAGAAAACTATGGCTACACCTTC. Translating it yields CAIMTENYGYTF. The rearrangement links TRBV23-1 to TRBJ1-2; D may be TRBD1 (5 bases). TRBV23-1 is known as an ORF, though its function is uncertain. The V and J ends lost 10 bases and 2 bases respectively, with 11 bases between them. This CDR3 spans 12 amino acids.

This rearrangement joins TRBV5-1 to TRBJ2-1; D is perhaps TRBD2 (7 bases). Trimming left V 3 bases short and J 5 bases short, with 12 bases between. Germline CDR1 and CDR2: SGHRS and YFSETQ. The length of the CDR3 is 14 residues. CDR3 sequence reads: CASSSSGGHNEQFF. The CDR3 nucleotides are TGCGCCAGCAGCTCCTCGGGGGGCCACAATGAGCAGTTCTTC.

This clone was seen only a few times. The rearrangement uses TRBV9 and TRBJ2-3, with D maybe TRBD2 (7 bases). Trimming removed 1 base from V and 2 bases from J, with 26 bases in between. Germline lookup yields CDR1 SGDLS and CDR2 YYNGEE. The CDR3 is 20 amino acids. The CDR3 reads CASSVTPVDRPGRDTDTQYF. The CDR3 DNA reads TGTGCCAGCAGCGTAACCCCGGTCGACAGGCCAGGGAGGGACACAGATACGCAGTATTTT.

The chain carries TRBV7-2 and TRBJ1-5, with D possibly matching TRBD1 (5 bases). The CDR3 length is 16 residues. The V and J ends lost 5 bases and 1 base respectively, with 15 bases between them. Per the germline V gene, CDR1 is SGHTA and CDR2 is FQGNSA. CDR3 in DNA: TGTGCCAGCAGCCCCGAGCAGGGTTCGAGCAATCAGCCCCAGCATTTT. This codes for CASSPEQGSSNQPQHF.

This clone was found a few times. The chain recombines TRBV5-1 with TRBJ2-1; perhaps TRBD1 as D (5 bases). CDR1 and CDR2 (germline): SGHRS, YFSETQ. This CDR3 is built from 16 residues. The ends were cut back, 0 bases at V and 3 bases at J, with 13 bases in the middle. CDR3 in amino acids: CASSLVQVDHYNEQFF. CDR3 sequence (DNA): TGCGCCAGCAGCTTGGTACAGGTTGATCACTACAATGAGCAGTTCTTC.

This rearrangement joins TRBV7-9 to TRBJ1-6; possibly TRBD1 for D (6 bases). The CDR3 is 14 amino acids. V lost 3 bases, J lost 8 bases, and 11 bases lay in between. Germline CDR1 and CDR2: SEHNR and FQNEAQ (reference sequence). The CDR3 loop reads CASSLRGADSPLHF. CDR3 nucleotide sequence: TGTGCCAGCAGCTTGAGGGGGGCCGATTCACCCCTCCACTTT.

This clone was found a few times. This chain connects TRBV4-2 to TRBJ2-5, with 7 positions matching TRBD1. The V segment lost 0 bases and the J segment 5 bases; nucleotides outside the gene matches: 9. Germline CDR1 LGHNA, CDR2 YNFKEQ. This CDR3 is 16 amino acids long. The CDR3 DNA reads as TGTGCCAGCAGCCAAGATTATTACTCGACAGGGGAGACCCAGTACTTC. Encoded protein: CASSQDYYSTGETQYF.

This chain connects TRBV4-2 to TRBJ1-5; D remains ambiguous. CDR3 length equals 15 residues. With 2 bases removed from V and 0 bases from J, the gap between germline ends came to 8 bases. Germline loops: CDR1 LGHNA, CDR2 YNFKEQ. Here the CDR3 DNA reads TGTGCCAGCAGCCAATCAGATTATAGCAATCAGCCCCAGCATTTT. It codes for CASSQSDYSNQPQHF.

This clone has more than one count but fewer than ten. The chain combines TRBV28 with TRBJ2-1, with TRBD2 matching over 7 bases. The J segment lost 7 bases and the V segment lost 5 bases, leaving 11 bases of the junction unmatched. The CDR3 extends over 15 amino acids. The V gene's germline CDR1 is MDHEN and CDR2 SYDVKM. In DNA form, the CDR3 reads TGTGCCAGCAGTAACAGCGGGACTATCGGGAATGAGCAGTTCTTC. The encoded protein is CASSNSGTIGNEQFF.

V gene TRBV7-2 combines with J gene TRBJ1-5; D is undetermined. The CDR3 runs 14 residues. Deletions cut 6 bases from V and 0 bases from J, with 9 bases between. Per germline, CDR1 SGHTA and CDR2 FQGNSA. This CDR3 is CASSPTNSNQPQHF. CDR3 nucleotide sequence: TGTGCCAGCAGTCCAACAAATAGCAATCAGCCCCAGCATTTT.

This clone has just a few counts. The chain joins TRBV11-2 to TRBJ2-1, with unresolved D. Germline CDR1 and CDR2: SGHAT and FQNNGV. The CDR3 has 12 residues. Trimming cost V 8 bases and J 4 bases, with 9 bases left between them. The CDR3 spells CASCLVYNEQFF. CDR3 nucleotides: TGTGCCAGCTGCCTTGTTTACAATGAGCAGTTCTTC.

This clone appeared a few times. The chain employs TRBV10-2 and TRBJ1-6, with D unclear. From germline, CDR1 is WSHSY and CDR2 SAAADI. The CDR3 contains 14 residues. The V gene lost 7 bases and the J gene lost 10 bases, with 17 bases spanning the gap. The CDR3 protein is CASTRATSQSPLHF. The CDR3 coding sequence is TGCGCCAGCACCCGGGCTACTAGCCAGTCACCCCTCCACTTT.

The chain couples TRBV5-1 to TRBJ2-7; D possibly matches TRBD1 or TRBD2 (5 bases each). Germline CDR1 SGHRS, CDR2 YFSETQ. Trimming took off 4 bases at V and 5 bases at J, with 16 bases between the two ends. This CDR3 spans 14 amino acids. The CDR3 reads CASSGGAGGDEQYF. CDR3 nucleotides: TGCGCCAGCAGCGGGGGAGCAGGTGGCGACGAGCAGTACTTC.

The V and J genes are TRBV7-2 and TRBJ2-1; no clear D. The germline CDR1 and CDR2 sequences are SGHTA and FQGNSA. The length of the CDR3 is 11 residues. V gave up 1 base and J gave up 15 bases, with 10 bases separating them. This CDR3 reads CASSLVGVRFF. The DNA for the CDR3 is TGTGCCAGCAGCTTAGTCGGAGTACGGTTCTTC.

V gene TRBV5-4 combines with J gene TRBJ2-3; D is ambiguous. This CDR3 is 15 amino acids long. With 2 bases removed from V and 0 bases from J, the gap between germline ends came to 10 bases. Per germline, CDR1 SGHNT and CDR2 YYREEE (reference sequence). The CDR3 region has the DNA TGTGCCAGCAGCTTCCCAGGAGCAAGCACAGATACGCAGTATTTT. It specifies CASSFPGASTDTQYF.

The chain has TRBV10-2 and TRBJ2-5; D is possibly TRBD1 (7 bases). From germline, CDR1 is WSHSY and CDR2 SAAADI. The CDR3 consists of 13 residues. V was cut by 10 bases and J by 5 bases, with 17 bases left in between. This CDR3 reads CATALAGGETQYF. CDR3 in DNA: TGCGCCACAGCCTTAGCAGGGGGGGAGACCCAGTACTTC.

This chain links TRBV9 with TRBJ2-5; 10 bases line up with TRBD1. J gave up 4 bases and V 2 bases, and 2 bases lay outside the gene matches. This CDR3 comprises 14 residues. Germline V gene lookup returns CDR1 SGDLS and CDR2 YYNGEE. CDR3 in DNA: TGTGCCAGCAGCGTTTGGGACAGGGGAGAGACCCAGTACTTC. Protein: CASSVWDRGETQYF.

This clone came up a few times. The chain uses TRBV5-4 and TRBJ1-2; the D gene is possibly TRBD1 (5 bases). There are 14 residues in the CDR3. The V gene's germline CDR1 is SGHNT and CDR2 YYREEE (reference sequence). The ends were cut back, 3 bases at V and 5 bases at J, with 14 bases in the middle. In nucleotides, the CDR3 is TGTGCCAGCAGCTCCTGGACAAGAACTTATGGCTACACCTTC. Translation gives CASSSWTRTYGYTF.

The chain is built from TRBV28 and TRBJ2-7; the match to TRBD2 covers 8 bases. Looked up from germline, CDR1 is MDHEN and CDR2 is SYDVKM. This CDR3 has 14 residues. The junction had 2 bases not matched to a gene; V was cut back by 2 bases and J by 2 bases. This CDR3 is CASSLTGGAYEQYF. In nucleotides, the CDR3 is TGTGCCAGCAGTTTAACGGGGGGGGCCTACGAGCAGTACTTC. The complete variable domain, with remaining parts taken from reference TRBV28 and TRBJ2-7, reads DVKVTQSSRYLVKRTGEKVFLECVQDMDHENMFWYRQDPGLGLRLIYFSYDVKMKEKGDIPEGYSVSREKKERFSLILESASTNQTSMYLCASSLTGGAYEQYFGPGTRLTVT.

This clone came up a few times. The rearrangement uses TRBV5-1 and TRBJ2-5; no reliable D call. This CDR3 contains 12 residues. V lost 2 bases and J lost 5, with 7 bases in between. CDR1 is SGHRS and CDR2 is YFSETQ in the germline V gene. The CDR3: CASSFDRETQYF. The CDR3 nucleotides read TGCGCCAGCAGCTTTGACCGGGAGACCCAGTACTTC.

The V and J genes are TRBV10-2 and TRBJ1-3, with 8 bases lining up with TRBD1. V lost 6 bases to trimming and J lost 1 base; unmatched junction nucleotides: 8. Germline V gene sequence: CDR1 WSHSY, CDR2 SAAADI. The CDR3 runs 16 residues. For the CDR3, the DNA is TGCGCCAGCAGCCCGGACAGGGAAGGGTCTGGAAACACCATATATTTT. Its protein is CASSPDREGSGNTIYF.